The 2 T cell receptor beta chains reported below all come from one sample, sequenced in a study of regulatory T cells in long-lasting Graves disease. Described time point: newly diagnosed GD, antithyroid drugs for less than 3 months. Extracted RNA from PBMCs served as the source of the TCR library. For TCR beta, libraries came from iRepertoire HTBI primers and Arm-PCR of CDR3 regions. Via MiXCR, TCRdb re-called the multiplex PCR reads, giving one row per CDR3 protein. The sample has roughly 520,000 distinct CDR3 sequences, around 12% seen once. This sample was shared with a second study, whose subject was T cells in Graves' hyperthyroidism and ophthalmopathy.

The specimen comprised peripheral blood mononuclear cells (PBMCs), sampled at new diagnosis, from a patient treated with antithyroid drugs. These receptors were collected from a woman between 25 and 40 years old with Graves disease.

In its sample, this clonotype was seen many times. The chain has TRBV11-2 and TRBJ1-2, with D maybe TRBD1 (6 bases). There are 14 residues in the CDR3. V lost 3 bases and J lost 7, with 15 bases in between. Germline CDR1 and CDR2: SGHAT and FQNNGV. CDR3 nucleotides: TGTGCCAGCAGCTTTACGCGGACAGCTTCTGGCTACACCTTC. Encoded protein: CASSFTRTASGYTF.

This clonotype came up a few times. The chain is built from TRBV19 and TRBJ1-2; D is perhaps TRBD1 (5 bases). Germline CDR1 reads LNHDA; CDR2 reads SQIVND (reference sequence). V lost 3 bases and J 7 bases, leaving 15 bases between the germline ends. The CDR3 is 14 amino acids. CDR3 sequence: CASSIPWGGSGYTF. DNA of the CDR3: TGTGCCAGTAGTATCCCATGGGGGGGAAGTGGCTACACCTTC.